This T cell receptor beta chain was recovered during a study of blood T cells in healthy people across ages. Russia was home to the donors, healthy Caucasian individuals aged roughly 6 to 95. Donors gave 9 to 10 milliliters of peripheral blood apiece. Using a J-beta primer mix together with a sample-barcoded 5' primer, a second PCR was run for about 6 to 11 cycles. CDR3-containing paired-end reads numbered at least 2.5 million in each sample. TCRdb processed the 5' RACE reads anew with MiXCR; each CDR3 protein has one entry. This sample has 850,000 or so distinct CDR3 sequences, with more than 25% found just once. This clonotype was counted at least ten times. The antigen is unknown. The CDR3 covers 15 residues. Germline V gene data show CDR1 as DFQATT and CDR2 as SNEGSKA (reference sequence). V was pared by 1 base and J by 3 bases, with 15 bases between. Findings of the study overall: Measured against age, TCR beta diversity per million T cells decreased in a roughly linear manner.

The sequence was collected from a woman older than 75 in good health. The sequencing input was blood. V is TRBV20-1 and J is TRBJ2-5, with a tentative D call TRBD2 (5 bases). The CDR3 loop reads CSARVATSGEETQYF. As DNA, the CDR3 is TGCAGTGCTAGAGTTGCTACTAGTGGGGAAGAGACCCAGTACTTC.